One and the same sample provided the 27 T cell receptor beta chains below, sequenced in a study of T-cell reconstitution after alpha-beta-depleted transplantation in children. A TCRbeta library incorporating unique molecular identifiers was prepared. From the PCR reads, TCRdb called clonotypes with MiXCR, one entry per CDR3 protein. The sample has about 610,000 distinct CDR3 sequences, about 10% seen once. The sample in question was PBMCs from the stem cell graft donor, obtained from the stem cell graft. The source of these receptors is a human donor who donated a stem cell graft to a child with acute myeloid leukemia.

This chain uses TRBV11-2 with TRBJ2-2; D gene uncertain. Germline V lookup: CDR1 SGHAT, CDR2 FQNNGV. The V end lost 5 bases, the J end lost 1 base, and 20 bases lay between the germline ends. The CDR3 runs 18 residues. The DNA for the CDR3 is TGTGCCAGCAGCAGCATAAGGACCACTCCGAAGAACACCGGGGAGCTGTTTTTT. This translates into CASSSIRTTPKNTGELFF.

V is TRBV4-3 and J is TRBJ2-2; D is perhaps TRBD2 (6 bases). Trimming took off 0 bases at V and 4 bases at J, with 6 bases between the two ends. CDR3 size: 14 residues. Germline V lookup: CDR1 LGHNA, CDR2 YSLEER. In DNA, the CDR3 is TGCGCCAGCAGCCAAGACGGGAGCACCGGGGAGCTGTTTTTT. This translates into CASSQDGSTGELFF.

This clonotype was observed a few times. This chain uses TRBV4-3 with TRBJ2-3; tentatively, D is TRBD2 (6 bases). CDR3 length: 17 residues. Trimming stripped 4 bases from V and 1 base from J, with 18 bases between. Germline CDR1 is LGHNA and CDR2 is YSLEER. The chain's CDR3 is CASSLTRTMVGTDTQYF. The CDR3 bases are TGCGCCAGCAGCCTAACCCGGACTATGGTCGGCACAGATACGCAGTATTTT.

This clonotype was observed a handful of times. The chain uses TRBV28 and TRBJ2-5; possibly TRBD2 for D (6 bases). The V gene's germline CDR1 is MDHEN and CDR2 SYDVKM. The CDR3 runs 15 residues. The ends were cut back, 4 bases at V and 5 bases at J, with 17 bases in the middle. The CDR3 sequence: CASSSRDLHRETQYF. As DNA, the CDR3 is TGTGCCAGCAGTTCCCGGGACTTACATCGGGAGACCCAGTACTTC.

This clonotype has only a few counts. V gene TRBV7-2 combines with J gene TRBJ2-1, with D possibly TRBD2 on 6 matching bases. The CDR3 spans 12 residues. From germline, CDR1 is SGHTA and CDR2 FQGNSA. The V gene lost 8 bases and the J gene lost 15 bases, with 20 bases spanning the gap. As DNA, the CDR3 is TGTGCCAGCTCAAAAGAGCGGAGGGATTCGTTCTTC. Its protein is CASSKERRDSFF. Drawing the rest from reference TRBV7-2 and TRBJ2-1, the complete variable domain is GAGVSQSPSNKVTEKGKDVELRCDPISGHTALYWYRQSLGQGLEFLIYFQGNSAPDKSGLPSDRFSAERTGGSVSTLTIQRTQQEDSAVYLCASSKERRDSFFGPGTRLTVL.

The rearrangement joins TRBV7-2 to TRBJ2-1; D not certain. Germline V gene lookup returns CDR1 SGHTA and CDR2 FQGNSA. The CDR3 spans 12 residues. Between the trimmed V and J ends, which lost 5 bases and 7 bases, there was a span of 9 bases. Here the CDR3 DNA reads TGTGCCAGCAGCATCCGTGGGAATGAGCAGTTCTTC. This codes for CASSIRGNEQFF.

This clonotype was observed at least ten times. This chain joins TRBV4-2 and TRBJ1-3, with no clear D. The V and J ends lost 1 base and 4 bases respectively, with 14 bases between them. The CDR3 has 16 amino acids. In germline, CDR1 is LGHNA, CDR2 YNFKEQ. In DNA form, the CDR3 reads TGTGCCAGCAGCCAAGGCCCCGTGGGCGGGGGAAACACCATATATTTT. It yields the protein CASSQGPVGGGNTIYF.

This clonotype was counted only a few times. V gene TRBV20-1 combines with J gene TRBJ1-2; tentatively, D is TRBD1 (6 bases). Germline assignment: CDR1 DFQATT and CDR2 SNEGSKA (reference sequence). V dropped 4 bases and J dropped 2 bases, with 17 bases sitting between them. The CDR3 totals 15 residues. CDR3 residues: CSATAAWTANYGYTF. CDR3 coding DNA: TGCAGTGCTACCGCTGCCTGGACAGCAAACTATGGCTACACCTTC.

The chain is built from TRBV4-3 and TRBJ2-5; 8 bases are a match to TRBD2. CDR1 is LGHNA, CDR2 YSLEER, per germline. This CDR3 has 16 amino acids. V trimming: 4 bases; J trimming: 1 base; junction bases outside the gene matches: 8. CDR3 sequence (DNA): TGCGCCAGCAGCCCTCGGGGGGGGCGGGCCCAAGAGACCCAGTACTTC. Protein product: CASSPRGGRAQETQYF.

This clonotype was seen at least ten times. The chain uses TRBV9 and TRBJ1-6; D perhaps matches TRBD1 (5 bases). V was shortened by 0 bases and J by 5 bases, with 9 bases between the two germline ends. This CDR3 has 15 amino acids. Looked up from germline, CDR1 is SGDLS and CDR2 is YYNGEE. As DNA, the CDR3 is TGTGCCAGCAGCGTAGTAGGGGCGAATAATTCACCCCTCCACTTT. It specifies CASSVVGANNSPLHF. Supplemented by reference TRBV9 and TRBJ1-6, the full variable domain reads DSGVTQTPKHLITATGQRVTLRCSPRSGDLSVYWYQQSLDQGLQFLIQYYNGEERAKGNILERFSAQQFPDLHSELNLSSLELGDSALYFCASSVVGANNSPLHFGNGTRLTVT.

This chain uses TRBV20-1 with TRBJ2-7; a possible D gene is TRBD2 (5 bases). Trimming took off 0 bases at V and 2 bases at J, with 14 bases between the two ends. This CDR3 region has 15 residues. Germline lookup yields CDR1 DFQATT and CDR2 SNEGSKA (reference sequence). For the CDR3, the DNA is TGCAGTGCTAGAGATCTAAGCGCGGGCCCCTACGAGCAGTACTTC. Protein product: CSARDLSAGPYEQYF.

The V and J genes are TRBV21-1 and TRBJ2-1; TRBD1, the table's D call, was not compared with the DNA. TRBV21-1 is assigned pseudogene status. The CDR3 loop spans 16 amino acids. CDR3 loop: CASNKGVGGWNNEQFF. CDR3 DNA sequence: TGTGCCAGCAACAAGGGGGTAGGGGGCTGGAACAATGAGCAGTTCTTC.

This clonotype showed up just a few times. The rearrangement uses TRBV4-2 and TRBJ1-1; 10 bases are shared with TRBD1. The CDR3 is 15 residues long. CDR1 LGHNA and CDR2 YNFKEQ come from the germline V gene. Unmatched junction bases numbered 7, after V lost 3 bases and J lost 6 bases. The CDR3 region is CASSQIRDRGSEAFF. The CDR3 DNA reads as TGTGCCAGCAGCCAGATCCGGGACAGGGGCTCTGAAGCTTTCTTT.

This clonotype was seen only a few times. This sequence joins TRBV12-3 or TRBV12-4 and TRBJ2-7; possibly TRBD1 for D (7 bases). The CDR3 sequence is 16 residues long. V gave up 5 bases and J gave up 4 bases, with 21 bases separating them. CDR3 amino acids: CASSLQTGRFRYEQYF. The CDR3 nucleotides read TGTGCCAGCAGTCTTCAGACAGGGAGGTTTAGATACGAGCAGTACTTC.

The chain uses TRBV6-5 and TRBJ2-1; 7 nucleotides agree with TRBD1. The CDR3 is 17 residues long. V was pared by 0 bases and J by 2 bases, with 7 bases of the junction left unmatched. Germline V CDR1 and CDR2: MNHEY, SVGAGI. The CDR3 region has the DNA TGTGCCAGCAGTTACTCTCAGGGCGACAGGGCCTACAATGAGCAGTTCTTC. Protein product: CASSYSQGDRAYNEQFF.

This clonotype was seen ten or more times. The gene calls are TRBV6-5 and TRBJ2-7; the D gene is possibly TRBD1 (5 bases). The CDR3 has 15 amino acids. The ends were cut back, 2 bases at V and 1 base at J, with 12 bases in the middle. CDR1 is MNHEY, CDR2 SVGAGI, per germline. CDR3 amino acids: CASSYGAAGSYEQYF. CDR3 sequence (DNA): TGTGCCAGCAGTTACGGAGCCGCAGGGTCCTACGAGCAGTACTTC.

This clonotype has a count of ten or more. The rearrangement joins TRBV7-9 to TRBJ2-1; perhaps D is TRBD1 or TRBD2 (5 bases each). The V end lost 5 bases, the J end lost 10 bases, and 21 bases lay between the germline ends. CDR3 length: 15 amino acids. CDR1 is SEHNR and CDR2 is FQNEAQ in the germline V gene (reference sequence). In DNA form, the CDR3 reads TGTGCCAGCAGCCAAGGGACGGGATCTCTTTGGGAGCAGTTCTTC. Protein product: CASSQGTGSLWEQFF.

This clonotype was detected ten times or more. The rearrangement links TRBV9 to TRBJ1-3; weak D call: TRBD1 (5 bases). Germline lookup yields CDR1 SGDLS and CDR2 YYNGEE. The V end was cut by 3 bases, the J end by 0 bases, with 13 bases between. This CDR3 region has 16 residues. The CDR3 nucleotides are TGTGCCAGCAGCGACCCTACAGGATTCTCTGGAAACACCATATATTTT. This sequence encodes CASSDPTGFSGNTIYF.

This clonotype has a count of ten or more. This rearrangement joins TRBV3-1 to TRBJ2-1; 8 bases align to TRBD2. Germline V gene lookup returns CDR1 LGHDT and CDR2 YNNKEL (reference sequence). The trim removed 1 base at V and 3 bases at J, leaving 5 bases unmatched. CDR3 length: 16 residues. The CDR3, as DNA: TGTGCCAGCAGCCAAGTTGGGCTAGCGGGCTACAATGAGCAGTTCTTC. Amino acids: CASSQVGLAGYNEQFF.

The chain links TRBV28 to TRBJ2-1; TRBD2 matches 10 bases. Germline V gene data show CDR1 as MDHEN and CDR2 as SYDVKM. Trimming at V came to 3 bases and at J to 2 bases, leaving 10 bases not matched to a gene. This CDR3 has 18 amino acids. CDR3 in amino acids: CASSLGAGGMAAYNEQFF. DNA for the CDR3: TGTGCCAGCAGTTTGGGAGCGGGAGGGATGGCCGCCTACAATGAGCAGTTCTTC.

The J gene is TRBJ2-6, the V gene TRBV20-1, with D tentatively TRBD1 or TRBD2 (5 bases each). The CDR3 length is 15 residues. Per the germline V gene, CDR1 is DFQATT and CDR2 is SNEGSKA (reference sequence). Trimming took 1 base from V and 4 from J, leaving 11 bases between them. CDR3 sequence reads: CSARARESGANVLTF. The CDR3 DNA follows: TGCAGTGCTAGAGCCAGGGAGTCCGGGGCCAACGTCCTGACTTTC.

This chain connects TRBV7-3 to TRBJ1-1; D ambiguous. V lost 2 bases and J lost 1, with 8 bases in between. Germline CDR1 is SGHTA and CDR2 is FQGTGA. The CDR3 length is 14 residues. CDR3 sequence reads: CASSLGLENTEAFF. Here the CDR3 DNA reads TGTGCCAGCAGCTTAGGGTTAGAGAACACTGAAGCTTTCTTT.

V and J are TRBV24-1 and TRBJ1-2; D gene unclear. The CDR3 is 13 residues long. With 3 bases removed from V and 5 bases from J, the gap between germline ends came to 9 bases. The germline V gene encodes CDR1 KGHDR and CDR2 SFDVKD. CDR3 sequence reads: CATSDPIDYGYTF. In DNA, the CDR3 is TGTGCCACCAGTGATCCCATTGATTATGGCTACACCTTC.

V and J are TRBV5-5 and TRBJ2-1, with D possibly TRBD2 on 5 matching bases. V was pared by 1 base and J by 1 base, with 9 bases between. This CDR3 contains 15 residues. Germline V gene lookup returns CDR1 SGHKS and CDR2 YYEKEE (reference sequence). This chain's CDR3 is CASSLRERSYNEQFF. CDR3 nucleotide sequence: TGTGCCAGCAGCTTGCGAGAGCGGTCCTACAATGAGCAGTTCTTC.

The chain has TRBV29-1 and TRBJ2-5; a weak D match, TRBD1 (6 bases). Germline lookup yields CDR1 SQVTM and CDR2 ANQGSEA. The CDR3 loop spans 14 amino acids. V was cut by 3 bases and J by 0 bases, with 11 bases left in between. The CDR3 DNA sequence: TGCAGCGTTGAGGGGACACGGTACCAAGAGACCCAGTACTTC. Its protein is CSVEGTRYQETQYF.

This clonotype was seen more than once but under ten times. CDR3 loop: CASSLSGVEKYF. CDR3 nucleotide sequence: TGTGCCAGCAGCTTATCGGGGGTAGAGAAGTACTTC. The chain carries TRBV7-6 and TRBJ2-7; maybe TRBD2 (6 bases). Trimming took 2 bases from V and 11 from J, leaving 13 bases between them. The CDR3 has 12 amino acids. The germline V gene encodes CDR1 SGHVS and CDR2 FNYEAQ.

This clonotype has a count of ten or more. V gene TRBV7-3 combines with J gene TRBJ2-3; D unclear. From germline, CDR1 is SGHTA and CDR2 FQGTGA. V lost 3 bases, J lost 2 bases, and 9 bases lay in between. CDR3 length: 14 amino acids. The CDR3 bases are TGTGCCAGCAGCTTGTACTACAACACAGATACGCAGTATTTT. It translates to CASSLYYNTDTQYF.